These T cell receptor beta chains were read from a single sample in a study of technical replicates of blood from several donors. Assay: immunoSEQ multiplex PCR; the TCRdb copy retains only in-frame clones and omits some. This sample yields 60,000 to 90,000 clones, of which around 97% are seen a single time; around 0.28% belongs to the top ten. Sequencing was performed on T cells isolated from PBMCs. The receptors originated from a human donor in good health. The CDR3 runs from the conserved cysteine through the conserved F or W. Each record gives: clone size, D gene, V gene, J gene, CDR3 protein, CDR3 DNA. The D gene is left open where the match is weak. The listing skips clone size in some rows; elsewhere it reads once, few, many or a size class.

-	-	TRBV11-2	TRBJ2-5	CASSDERDQGDF	TGTGCCAGCAGCGATGAAAGGGATCAGGGTGACTTC
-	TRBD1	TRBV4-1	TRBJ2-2	CASSPRQGNTGELFF	TGCGCCAGCAGCCCCAGACAGGGTAACACCGGGGAGCTGTTTTTT
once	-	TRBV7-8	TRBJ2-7	CASSLAREVYEQYF	TGTGCCAGCAGCTTGGCCAGGGAGGTGTACGAGCAGTACTTC
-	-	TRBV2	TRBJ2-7	CASSESLLGEYEQYF	TGTGCCAGCAGTGAATCCTTGCTCGGGGAATACGAGCAGTACTTC
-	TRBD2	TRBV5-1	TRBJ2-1	CASSLGLAGGEQFF	TGCGCCAGCAGCTTGGGGTTAGCGGGAGGTGAGCAGTTCTTC
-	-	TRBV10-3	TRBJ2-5	CAISESTAQGWQTQYF	TGTGCCATCAGTGAGTCCACGGCCCAGGGCTGGCAGACCCAGTACTTC
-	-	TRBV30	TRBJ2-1	CAWSVDRELVEQFF	TGTGCCTGGAGTGTCGACCGGGAGTTAGTTGAGCAGTTCTTC
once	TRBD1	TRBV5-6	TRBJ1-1	CASSFGTGVGTEAFF	TGTGCCAGCAGCTTCGGAACAGGGGTCGGCACTGAAGCTTTCTTT
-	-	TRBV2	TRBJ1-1	CASSEYVNTEAFF	TGTGCCAGCAGTGAATATGTGAACACTGAAGCTTTCTTT
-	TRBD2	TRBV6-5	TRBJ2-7	CASSWTSSTYEQYF	TGTGCCAGCAGTTGGACTAGTTCAACCTACGAGCAGTACTTC
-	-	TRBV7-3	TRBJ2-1	CASSPSGSEQFF	TGTGCCAGCAGCCCCTCCGGGAGTGAGCAGTTCTTC
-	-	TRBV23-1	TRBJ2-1	CASKRDFPFEQFF	TGCGCCAGCAAGAGGGATTTTCCGTTTGAGCAGTTCTTC
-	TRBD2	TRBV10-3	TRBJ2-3	CAVGLAGGSYTQYF	TGTGCCGTCGGACTAGCGGGAGGCTCATATACGCAGTATTTT
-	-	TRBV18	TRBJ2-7	CASSPPERVFAYEQYF	TGTGCCAGCTCACCACCCGAGCGGGTATTTGCATACGAGCAGTACTTC
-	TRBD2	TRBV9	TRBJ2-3	CASSATSGKEDTQYF	TGTGCCAGCAGCGCTACGAGCGGGAAGGAGGATACGCAGTATTTT
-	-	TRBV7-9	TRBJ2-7	CASSSSRVSHEQYF	TGTGCCAGCAGCTCGAGTCGGGTCTCCCACGAGCAGTACTTC
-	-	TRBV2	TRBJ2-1	CASKWESYNEQFF	TGTGCCAGCAAATGGGAGTCCTACAATGAGCAGTTCTTC
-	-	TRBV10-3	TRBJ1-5	CAISATPGGDNQPQHF	TGTGCCATCAGTGCCACACCCGGGGGGGACAATCAGCCCCAGCATTTT
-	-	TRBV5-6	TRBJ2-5	CASSLVGSQETQYF	TGTGCCAGCAGCTTGGTGGGCTCCCAAGAGACCCAGTACTTC
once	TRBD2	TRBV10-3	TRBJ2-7	CAISVAGVKDEQYF	TGTGCCATCAGTGTCGCGGGAGTTAAGGACGAGCAGTACTTC
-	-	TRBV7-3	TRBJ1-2	CASSSPVGETTF	TGTGCCAGCAGCTCCCCCGTCGGGGAGACCACCTTC
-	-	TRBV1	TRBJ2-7	CTSSQARLADYEQYF	TGCACCAGCAGCCAAGCCCGACTAGCGGACTACGAGCAGTACTTC
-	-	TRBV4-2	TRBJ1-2	CASSQALGAYGYTF	TGTGCCAGCAGCCAAGCGTTAGGGGCTTATGGCTACACCTTC
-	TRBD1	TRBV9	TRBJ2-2	CASSVGRQGRSTGELFF	TGTGCCAGCAGCGTAGGGAGACAGGGGCGAAGCACCGGGGAGCTGTTTTTT
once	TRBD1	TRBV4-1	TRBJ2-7	CASSHWTGSTSYEQYF	TGCGCCAGCAGCCACTGGACAGGGTCGACTTCCTACGAGCAGTACTTC
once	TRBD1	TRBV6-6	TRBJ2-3	CASSYSTGGLDTQYF	TGTGCCAGCAGTTACTCGACAGGGGGGTTAGATACGCAGTATTTT
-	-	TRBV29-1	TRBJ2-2	CSVSQGVYTGELFF	TGCAGCGTTTCTCAGGGCGTGTACACCGGGGAGCTGTTTTTT
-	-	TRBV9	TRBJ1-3	CASSVASRQLSGNTIYF	TGTGCCAGCAGCGTAGCTTCGAGACAGCTCTCTGGAAACACCATATATTTT
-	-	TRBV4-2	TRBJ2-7	CASSQDLREQYF	TGTGCCAGCAGCCAAGATCTGCGGGAGCAGTACTTC